This T cell receptor beta chain was recovered during a study of Ad26.COV2.S vaccination and SARS-CoV-2 variants. Study-level background: The donor was enrolled in the Ad26.COV2.S arm of the COV1001 trial.

The V end lost 5 bases, the J end lost 3 bases, and 19 bases lay between the germline ends. In germline, CDR1 is SEHNR, CDR2 FQNEAQ (reference sequence). The CDR3 extends over 16 amino acids. Assay: immunoSEQ multiplex PCR; the TCRdb copy retains only in-frame clones and omits some. Of a few hundred thousand clones in the sample, roughly 88% were seen once. Treatment noted: 19 received Ad26.COV2.S at low or high dose, single or two shots; five or six received placebo; per-sample allocation not given. Sampling was done on day 63 after the first vaccine or placebo injection. In Boston, the donor was an adult between 18-55 years of age.

The sequence was collected from a person between 18 and 65 years old who received the Ad26.COV2.S COVID-19 vaccine or a placebo. V usage is TRBV7-9 and J usage is TRBJ1-1, with D possibly TRBD1 on 5 matching bases. The material sequenced was peripheral blood, taken in a trial of Ad26.COV2.S vaccine versus placebo. As DNA, the CDR3 is TGTGCCAGCAGCGCCTTCTCGGGGGGAGTGGACACTGAAGCTTTCTTT. Amino acid sequence: CASSAFSGGVDTEAFF.